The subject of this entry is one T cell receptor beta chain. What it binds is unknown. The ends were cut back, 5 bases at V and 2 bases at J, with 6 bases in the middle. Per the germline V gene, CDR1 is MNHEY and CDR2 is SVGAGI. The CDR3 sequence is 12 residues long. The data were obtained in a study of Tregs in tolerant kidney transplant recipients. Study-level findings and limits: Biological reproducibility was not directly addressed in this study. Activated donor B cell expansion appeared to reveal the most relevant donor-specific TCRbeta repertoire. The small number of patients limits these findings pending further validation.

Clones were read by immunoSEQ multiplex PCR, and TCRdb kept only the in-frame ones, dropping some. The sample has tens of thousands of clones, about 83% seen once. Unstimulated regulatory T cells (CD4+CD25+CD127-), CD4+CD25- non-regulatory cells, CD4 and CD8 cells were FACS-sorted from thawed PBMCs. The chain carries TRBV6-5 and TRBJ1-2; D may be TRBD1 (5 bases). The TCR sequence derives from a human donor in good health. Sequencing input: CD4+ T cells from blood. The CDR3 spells CASSRDNYGYTF. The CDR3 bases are TGTGCCAGCAGTCGGGACAACTATGGCTACACCTTC.